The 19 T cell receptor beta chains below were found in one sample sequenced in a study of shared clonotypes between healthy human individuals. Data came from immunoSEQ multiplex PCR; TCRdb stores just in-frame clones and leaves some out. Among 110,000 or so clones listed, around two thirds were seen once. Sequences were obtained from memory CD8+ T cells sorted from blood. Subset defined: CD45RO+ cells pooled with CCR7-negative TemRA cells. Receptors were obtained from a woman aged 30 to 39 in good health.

The CDR3 here is CAGGAAPFPYGYTF. The CDR3 DNA reads as TGTGCCGGTGGGGCAGCCCCCTTCCCCTATGGCTACACCTTC. V is TRBV2 and J is TRBJ1-2; perhaps TRBD1 as D (5 bases). Trimming removed 11 bases at V and 4 bases at J, with 20 bases between. This CDR3 contains 14 residues. CDR1 is SNHLY and CDR2 is FYNNEI in the germline V gene.

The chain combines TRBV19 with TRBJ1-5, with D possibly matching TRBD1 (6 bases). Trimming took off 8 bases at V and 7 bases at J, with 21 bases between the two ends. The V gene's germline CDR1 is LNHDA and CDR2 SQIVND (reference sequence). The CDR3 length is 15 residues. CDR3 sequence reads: CASGQRSGGWQPQHF. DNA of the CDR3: TGTGCCAGTGGCCAACGATCGGGGGGCTGGCAGCCCCAGCATTTT.

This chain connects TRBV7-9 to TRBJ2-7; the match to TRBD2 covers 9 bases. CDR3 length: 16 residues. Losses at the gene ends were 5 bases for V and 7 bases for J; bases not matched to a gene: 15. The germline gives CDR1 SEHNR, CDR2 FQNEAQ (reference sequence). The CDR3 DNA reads TGTGCCAGCAGCCGGGGGCGTAGCGGGAGACGACGAGAGCAGTACTTC. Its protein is CASSRGRSGRRREQYF.

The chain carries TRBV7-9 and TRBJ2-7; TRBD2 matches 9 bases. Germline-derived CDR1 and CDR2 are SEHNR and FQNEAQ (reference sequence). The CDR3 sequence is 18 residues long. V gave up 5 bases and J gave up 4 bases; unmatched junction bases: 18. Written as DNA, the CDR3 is TGTGCCAGCAGCGAGCGCGGCCTCGGTCTAGCGGGACTATACGAGCAGTACTTC. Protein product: CASSERGLGLAGLYEQYF.

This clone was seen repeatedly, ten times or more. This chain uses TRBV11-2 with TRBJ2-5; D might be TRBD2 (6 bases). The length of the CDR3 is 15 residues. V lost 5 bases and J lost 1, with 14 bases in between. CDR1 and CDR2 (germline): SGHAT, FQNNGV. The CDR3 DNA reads TGTGCCAGCAGCCGACTAGAACGTGGCCAAGAGACCCAGTACTTC. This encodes CASSRLERGQETQYF. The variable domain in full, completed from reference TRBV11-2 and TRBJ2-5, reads EAGVAQSPRYKIIEKRQSVAFWCNPISGHATLYWYQQILGQGPKLLIQFQNNGVVDDSQLPKDRFSAERLKGVDSTLKIQPAKLEDSAVYLCASSRLERGQETQYFGPGTRLLVL.

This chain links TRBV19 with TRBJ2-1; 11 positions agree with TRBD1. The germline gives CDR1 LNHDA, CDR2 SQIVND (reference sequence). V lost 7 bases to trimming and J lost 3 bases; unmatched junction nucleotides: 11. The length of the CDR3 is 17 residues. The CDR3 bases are TGTGCCAGTACGGAGTCAGGGGGGACAGGGGGCTACAATGAGCAGTTCTTC. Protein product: CASTESGGTGGYNEQFF.

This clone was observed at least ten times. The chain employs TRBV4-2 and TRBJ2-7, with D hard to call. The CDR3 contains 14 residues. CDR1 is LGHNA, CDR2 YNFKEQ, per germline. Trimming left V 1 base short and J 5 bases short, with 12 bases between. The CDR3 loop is CASSQADDVDEQYF. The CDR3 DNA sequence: TGTGCCAGCAGCCAAGCCGACGACGTCGACGAGCAGTACTTC.

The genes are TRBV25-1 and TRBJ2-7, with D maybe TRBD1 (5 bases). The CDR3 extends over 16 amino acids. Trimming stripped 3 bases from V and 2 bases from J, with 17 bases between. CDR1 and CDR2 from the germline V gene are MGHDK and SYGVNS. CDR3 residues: CASSEPTGRLTYEQYF. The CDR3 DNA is TGTGCCAGCAGTGAGCCTACAGGCCGTCTTACCTACGAGCAGTACTTC.

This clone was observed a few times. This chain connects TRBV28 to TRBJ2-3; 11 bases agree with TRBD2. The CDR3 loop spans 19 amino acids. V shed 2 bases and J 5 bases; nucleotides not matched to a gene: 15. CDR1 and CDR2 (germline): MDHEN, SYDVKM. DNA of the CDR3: TGTGCCAGCAGTTTACATGGGACTAGCGGATCGGAGGTCGGAGATACGCAGTATTTT. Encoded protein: CASSLHGTSGSEVGDTQYF.

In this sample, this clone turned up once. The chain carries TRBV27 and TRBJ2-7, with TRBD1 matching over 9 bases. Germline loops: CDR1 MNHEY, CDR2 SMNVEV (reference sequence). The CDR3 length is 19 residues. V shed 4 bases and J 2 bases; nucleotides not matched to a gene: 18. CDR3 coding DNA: TGTGCCAGCAGTTCCACGCGGACAGGGGACCCCCTCCACACCTACGAGCAGTACTTC. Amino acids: CASSSTRTGDPLHTYEQYF.

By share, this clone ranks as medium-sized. CDR3 amino acids: CASSLGSINEQFF. The CDR3 region has the DNA TGTGCCAGCAGTCTGGGTTCAATTAATGAGCAGTTCTTC. The chain combines TRBV28 with TRBJ2-1; D is ambiguous. CDR3 size: 13 residues. Deletions cut 5 bases from V and 7 bases from J, with 12 bases between. Germline V gene data show CDR1 as MDHEN and CDR2 as SYDVKM. The full variable domain, completed using reference TRBV28 and TRBJ2-1, is DVKVTQSSRYLVKRTGEKVFLECVQDMDHENMFWYRQDPGLGLRLIYFSYDVKMKEKGDIPEGYSVSREKKERFSLILESASTNQTSMYLCASSLGSINEQFFGPGTRLTVL.

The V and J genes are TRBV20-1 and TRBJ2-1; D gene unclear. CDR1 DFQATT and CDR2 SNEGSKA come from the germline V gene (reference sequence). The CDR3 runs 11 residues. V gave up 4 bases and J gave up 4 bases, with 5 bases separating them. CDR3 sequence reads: CSAKQYNEQFF. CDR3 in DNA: TGCAGTGCTAAACAGTACAATGAGCAGTTCTTC.

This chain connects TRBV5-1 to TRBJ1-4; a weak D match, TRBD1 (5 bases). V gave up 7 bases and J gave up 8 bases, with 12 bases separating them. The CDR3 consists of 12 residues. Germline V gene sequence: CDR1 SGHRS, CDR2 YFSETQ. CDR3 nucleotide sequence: TGCGCCAGCTCACAGGTTGGGGAAAAACTGTTTTTT. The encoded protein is CASSQVGEKLFF.

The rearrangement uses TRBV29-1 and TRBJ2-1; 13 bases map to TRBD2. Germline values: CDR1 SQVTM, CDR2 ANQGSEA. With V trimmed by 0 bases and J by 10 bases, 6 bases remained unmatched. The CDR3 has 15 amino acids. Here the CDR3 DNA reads TGCAGCGTTGAAGATAGGGGACTAGCGGGAAGCGAGCAGTTCTTC. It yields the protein CSVEDRGLAGSEQFF.

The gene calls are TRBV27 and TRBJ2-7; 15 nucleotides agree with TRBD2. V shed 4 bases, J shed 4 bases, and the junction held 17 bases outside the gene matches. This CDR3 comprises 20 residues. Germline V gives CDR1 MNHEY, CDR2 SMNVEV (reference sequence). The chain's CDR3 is CASSSQRTSGRVTPRYEQYF. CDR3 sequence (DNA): TGTGCCAGCAGTTCCCAACGGACTAGCGGGAGGGTAACGCCGAGGTACGAGCAGTACTTC.

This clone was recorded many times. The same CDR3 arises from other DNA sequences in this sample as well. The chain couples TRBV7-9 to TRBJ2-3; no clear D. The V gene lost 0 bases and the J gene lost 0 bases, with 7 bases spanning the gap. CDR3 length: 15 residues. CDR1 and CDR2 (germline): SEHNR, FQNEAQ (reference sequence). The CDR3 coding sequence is TGTGCCAGCAGCTTAGCGTCGGCTAGCACAGATACGCAGTATTTT. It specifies CASSLASASTDTQYF. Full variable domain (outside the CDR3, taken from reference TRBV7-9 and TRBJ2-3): DTGVSQNPRHKITKRGQNVTFRCDPISEHNRLYWYRQTLGQGPEFLTYFQNEAQLEKSRLLSDRFSAERPKGSFSTLEIQRTEQGDSAMYLCASSLASASTDTQYFGPGTRLTVL.

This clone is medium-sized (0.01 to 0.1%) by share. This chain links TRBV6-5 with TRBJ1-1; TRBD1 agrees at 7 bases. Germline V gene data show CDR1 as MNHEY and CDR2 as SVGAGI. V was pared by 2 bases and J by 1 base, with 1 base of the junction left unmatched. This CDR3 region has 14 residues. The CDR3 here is CASSYTGENTEAFF. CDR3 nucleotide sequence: TGTGCCAGCAGTTACACAGGGGAGAACACTGAAGCTTTCTTT.

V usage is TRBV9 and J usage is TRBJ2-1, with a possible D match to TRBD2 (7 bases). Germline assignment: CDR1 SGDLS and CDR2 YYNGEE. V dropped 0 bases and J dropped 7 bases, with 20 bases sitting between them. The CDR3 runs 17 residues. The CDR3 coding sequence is TGTGCCAGCAGCGTAGATCAGGGGACTACCTACGAGAATGAGCAGTTCTTC. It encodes CASSVDQGTTYENEQFF.

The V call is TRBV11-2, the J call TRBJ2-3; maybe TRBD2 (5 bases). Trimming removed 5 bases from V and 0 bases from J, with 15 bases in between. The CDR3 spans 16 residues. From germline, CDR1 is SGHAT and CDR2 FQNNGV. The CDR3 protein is CASSPLGGLSTDTQYF. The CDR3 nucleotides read TGTGCCAGCAGCCCCCTGGGCGGGCTTAGCACAGATACGCAGTATTTT.